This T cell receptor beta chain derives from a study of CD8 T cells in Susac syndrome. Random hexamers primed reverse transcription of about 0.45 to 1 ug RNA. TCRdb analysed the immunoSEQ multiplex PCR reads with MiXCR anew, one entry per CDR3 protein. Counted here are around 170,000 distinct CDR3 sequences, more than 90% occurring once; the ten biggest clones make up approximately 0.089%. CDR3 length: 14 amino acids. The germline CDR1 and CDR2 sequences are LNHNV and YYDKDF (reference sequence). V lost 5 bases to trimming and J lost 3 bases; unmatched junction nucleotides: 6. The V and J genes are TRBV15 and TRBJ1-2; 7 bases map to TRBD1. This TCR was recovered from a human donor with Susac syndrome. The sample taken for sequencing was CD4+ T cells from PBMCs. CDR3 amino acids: CATSGTRGDYGYTF. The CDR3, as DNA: TGTGCCACCAGCGGAACCAGGGGGGACTATGGCTACACCTTC.